These 10 T cell receptor beta chains were sequenced from one sample in a study of T cells after yellow fever vaccination. TCRdb called the 5' RACE reads again in MiXCR, with one record for every CDR3 protein. The table includes a few hundred thousand distinct CDR3 sequences, approximately 10% detected once. The source was PBMCs, collected on the day of the first yellow fever vaccination. These receptors all come from a man aged 18 to 35 who received the YFV17D yellow fever vaccine.

V usage is TRBV7-8 and J usage is TRBJ1-5; weak D call: TRBD1 (6 bases). The CDR3 length is 13 residues. Germline V gene lookup returns CDR1 SGHVS and CDR2 FQNEAQ. Between the trimmed V and J ends, which lost 4 bases and 7 bases, there was a span of 11 bases. The CDR3 DNA is TGTGCCAGCAGCTCTACAGGGATGCAGCCCCAGCATTTT. Translated: CASSSTGMQPQHF.

V gene TRBV7-2 combines with J gene TRBJ1-2, with D uncertain. The CDR3 loop spans 13 amino acids. Germline CDR1 and CDR2: SGHTA and FQGNSA. Trimming stripped 6 bases from V and 0 bases from J, with 8 bases between. The CDR3 region is CASSPSANYGYTF. For the CDR3, the DNA is TGTGCCAGCAGTCCCTCGGCTAACTATGGCTACACCTTC. Full variable domain (outside the CDR3, taken from reference TRBV7-2 and TRBJ1-2): GAGVSQSPSNKVTEKGKDVELRCDPISGHTALYWYRQSLGQGLEFLIYFQGNSAPDKSGLPSDRFSAERTGGSVSTLTIQRTQQEDSAVYLCASSPSANYGYTFGSGTRLTVV.

This clonotype turned up a few times. This sequence joins TRBV11-2 and TRBJ2-3; TRBD2 agrees at 10 bases. Germline V gene sequence: CDR1 SGHAT, CDR2 FQNNGV. V was clipped by 3 bases and J by 6 bases; unmatched bases: 9. The CDR3 length is 16 residues. In DNA form, the CDR3 reads TGTGCCAGCAGCTTCGCAGCGGGGGGGTTTAGGGATACGCAGTATTTT. Translation: CASSFAAGGFRDTQYF.

J is TRBJ2-5 and V is TRBV4-3, with D possibly called TRBD1 or TRBD2 (6 bases each). The CDR3 runs 17 residues. Trimming pared 0 bases from V and 2 bases from J, leaving 16 bases between. The germline CDR1 and CDR2 sequences are LGHNA and YSLEER. DNA of the CDR3: TGCGCCAGCAGCCAAGATGGATCCCGGGGGCGGCAAGAGACCCAGTACTTC. It translates to CASSQDGSRGRQETQYF.

The V gene is TRBV5-1, the J gene TRBJ1-2; D is uncertain. V lost 5 bases and J lost 8, with 13 bases in between. Germline CDR1 and CDR2: SGHRS and YFSETQ. This CDR3 spans 12 amino acids. CDR3 sequence: CASRAEKGGYTF. In DNA, the CDR3 is TGCGCCAGCAGGGCCGAGAAAGGGGGCTACACCTTC. Based on the CDR3 plus reference TRBV5-1 and TRBJ1-2, the full variable domain is KAGVTQTPRYLIKTRGQQVTLSCSPISGHRSVSWYQQTPGQGLQFLFEYFSETQRNKGNFPGRFSGRQFSNSRSEMNVSTLELGDSALYLCASRAEKGGYTFGSGTRLTVV.

This clonotype was detected a few times. This chain links TRBV4-1 with TRBJ1-2, with 11 bases identical to TRBD1. Germline trimming cut 4 bases from V and 14 bases from J; bases unmatched to any gene: 15. Looked up from germline, CDR1 is MGHRA and CDR2 is YSYEKL. The length of the CDR3 is 15 residues. The CDR3: CASSPPEKRDRGRTF. CDR3 in DNA: TGCGCCAGCAGCCCCCCAGAAAAGAGGGACAGGGGGAGGACCTTC.

The V gene is TRBV9, the J gene TRBJ2-7; TRBD2 might be the D (6 bases). In germline, CDR1 is SGDLS, CDR2 YYNGEE. The CDR3 loop spans 15 amino acids. V lost 3 bases and J lost 0, with 13 bases in between. In DNA, the CDR3 is TGTGCCAGCAGCGCGGGACTGAAAAGCTCCTACGAGCAGTACTTC. This gives the protein CASSAGLKSSYEQYF.

This clonotype was observed a handful of times. The V gene is TRBV12-3 or TRBV12-4, the J gene TRBJ2-1, with D unresolved. The CDR3 consists of 13 residues. Trimming removed 7 bases from V and 2 bases from J, with 9 bases in between. In nucleotides, the CDR3 is TGTGCCAGCACCGGGTTTGCCTACAATGAGCAGTTCTTC. As protein: CASTGFAYNEQFF.

The chain couples TRBV6-2 or TRBV6-3 to TRBJ2-1, with TRBD2 identical over 11 bases. The CDR3 runs to 15 residues. Germline CDR1 is MNHEY and CDR2 is SVGEGT. The V gene end was trimmed by 4 bases and the J gene end by 5 bases; junction bases not matched to a gene: 4. The chain's CDR3 is CASSWPSGGNNEQFF. The CDR3 DNA is TGTGCCAGCAGTTGGCCTAGCGGGGGGAACAATGAGCAGTTCTTC.

The chain uses TRBV7-9 and TRBJ2-7; no clear D gene. The germline V gene encodes CDR1 SEHNR and CDR2 FQNEAQ (reference sequence). The CDR3 totals 14 residues. V was cut by 5 bases and J by 3 bases, with 14 bases left in between. CDR3 nucleotides: TGTGCCAGCAGCCTTCCGGGCCCCCTCTACGAGCAGTACTTC. Translation: CASSLPGPLYEQYF.